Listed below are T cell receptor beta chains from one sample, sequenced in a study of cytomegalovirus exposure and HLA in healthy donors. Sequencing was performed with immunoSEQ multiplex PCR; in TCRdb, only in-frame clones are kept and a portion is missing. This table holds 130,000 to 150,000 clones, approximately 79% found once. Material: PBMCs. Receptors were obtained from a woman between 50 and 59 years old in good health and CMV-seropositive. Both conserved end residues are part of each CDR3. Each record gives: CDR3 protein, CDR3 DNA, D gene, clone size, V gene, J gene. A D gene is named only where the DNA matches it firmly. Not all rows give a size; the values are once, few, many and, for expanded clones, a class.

CDR3aa: CASSEGGGAGLYGYTF
CDR3nt: TGTGCCAGCAGTGAAGGTGGGGGGGCAGGTCTCTATGGCTACACCTTC
d_gene: .
abundance: .
v_gene: TRBV2
j_gene: TRBJ1-2

CDR3aa: CASSMGHSDTQYF
CDR3nt: TGTGCCAGTAGTATGGGCCACTCAGATACGCAGTATTTT
d_gene: .
abundance: .
v_gene: TRBV19
j_gene: TRBJ2-3

CDR3aa: CASTKQSNTEAFF
CDR3nt: TGTGCCAGCACAAAACAGTCGAACACTGAAGCTTTCTTT
d_gene: .
abundance: .
v_gene: TRBV2
j_gene: TRBJ1-1

CDR3aa: CASLSAGYGYTF
CDR3nt: TGTGCCAGCCTTAGTGCAGGCTATGGCTACACCTTC
d_gene: .
abundance: .
v_gene: TRBV28
j_gene: TRBJ1-2

CDR3aa: CASRRTGEGNTIYF
CDR3nt: TGTGCCAGCCGCCGAACAGGGGAGGGAAACACCATATATTTT
d_gene: TRBD1
abundance: .
v_gene: TRBV11-2
j_gene: TRBJ1-3

CDR3aa: CATSWRGTPIFGGYTF
CDR3nt: TGTGCCACCAGCTGGCGGGGGACGCCAATTTTCGGGGGCTACACCTTC
d_gene: .
abundance: .
v_gene: TRBV15
j_gene: TRBJ1-2

CDR3aa: CASSSRAPGAGNTIYF
CDR3nt: TGTGCCAGCAGCTCCAGGGCCCCGGGCGCTGGAAACACCATATATTTT
d_gene: .
abundance: .
v_gene: TRBV7-2
j_gene: TRBJ1-3

CDR3aa: CATARIPTNEKLFF
CDR3nt: TGTGCCACAGCCAGGATCCCAACTAATGAAAAACTGTTTTTT
d_gene: .
abundance: .
v_gene: TRBV15
j_gene: TRBJ1-4

CDR3aa: CASSSYRTLQPQHF
CDR3nt: TGTGCCAGCAGCTCTTACAGGACCTTACAGCCCCAGCATTTT
d_gene: .
abundance: .
v_gene: TRBV5-6
j_gene: TRBJ1-5

CDR3aa: CASSLTDYSYNEQFF
CDR3nt: TGTGCCAGCAGCTTGACGGACTATTCCTACAATGAGCAGTTCTTC
d_gene: .
abundance: .
v_gene: TRBV7-2
j_gene: TRBJ2-1

CDR3aa: CASSPSGSNQPQHF
CDR3nt: TGTGCCAGCTCACCATCAGGGAGCAATCAGCCCCAGCATTTT
d_gene: .
abundance: .
v_gene: TRBV18
j_gene: TRBJ1-5

CDR3aa: CASSSLGDNSPLHF
CDR3nt: TGTGCCAGTAGTTCTCTCGGGGATAATTCACCCCTCCACTTT
d_gene: .
abundance: .
v_gene: TRBV19
j_gene: TRBJ1-6

CDR3aa: CASSVQGSYEQYF
CDR3nt: TGCGCCAGCAGCGTACAGGGCTCCTACGAGCAGTACTTC
d_gene: .
abundance: few
v_gene: TRBV5-1
j_gene: TRBJ2-7

CDR3aa: CASSKAGALPDTQYF
CDR3nt: TGTGCCAGCAGTAAGGCGGGGGCTTTGCCGGATACGCAGTATTTT
d_gene: .
abundance: .
v_gene: TRBV6-5
j_gene: TRBJ2-3

CDR3aa: CASSDSGGRGELFF
CDR3nt: TGTGCCAGCAGTGACTCCGGGGGACGCGGGGAGCTGTTTTTT
d_gene: .
abundance: .
v_gene: TRBV6-4
j_gene: TRBJ2-2

CDR3aa: CASRGTGAAGPQHF
CDR3nt: TGTGCCAGCAGGGGGACAGGGGCCGCGGGGCCCCAGCATTTT
d_gene: TRBD1
abundance: .
v_gene: TRBV27
j_gene: TRBJ1-5

CDR3aa: CASSEYGNEAFF
CDR3nt: TGTGCCAGCAGTGAATACGGGAACGAGGCTTTCTTT
d_gene: .
abundance: .
v_gene: TRBV25-1
j_gene: TRBJ1-1

CDR3aa: CASRVTQNTGELFF
CDR3nt: TGTGCCAGCAGAGTAACACAGAACACCGGGGAGCTGTTTTTT
d_gene: .
abundance: .
v_gene: TRBV2
j_gene: TRBJ2-2

CDR3aa: CASSPGDTEAFF
CDR3nt: TGTGCCAGCAGCCCGGGGGACACTGAAGCTTTCTTT
d_gene: .
abundance: few
v_gene: TRBV4-2
j_gene: TRBJ1-1

CDR3aa: CASSLGLGVYNEQFF
CDR3nt: TGTGCCAGCAGTTTGGGACTAGGGGTCTACAATGAGCAGTTCTTC
d_gene: TRBD2
abundance: .
v_gene: TRBV28
j_gene: TRBJ2-1

CDR3aa: CASSWGQGEQYF
CDR3nt: TGCGCCAGCAGCTGGGGACAGGGGGAGCAGTACTTC
d_gene: TRBD1
abundance: .
v_gene: TRBV5-1
j_gene: TRBJ2-7

CDR3aa: CASSDRQGGYGYTF
CDR3nt: TGTGCCAGCAGTGATCGACAGGGTGGCTATGGCTACACCTTC
d_gene: TRBD1
abundance: .
v_gene: TRBV6-5
j_gene: TRBJ1-2

CDR3aa: CAISESGGIGTEAFF
CDR3nt: TGTGCCATCAGTGAGTCGGGAGGGATCGGCACTGAAGCTTTCTTT
d_gene: .
abundance: .
v_gene: TRBV10-3
j_gene: TRBJ1-1

CDR3aa: CASSIRQTMNTEAFF
CDR3nt: TGTGCCAGCAGTATCCGACAGACCATGAACACTGAAGCTTTCTTT
d_gene: .
abundance: .
v_gene: TRBV28
j_gene: TRBJ1-1

CDR3aa: CASSVQGSGNTIYF
CDR3nt: TGTGCCAGCAGCGTCCAGGGTTCTGGAAACACCATATATTTT
d_gene: .
abundance: .
v_gene: TRBV6-5
j_gene: TRBJ1-3

CDR3aa: CASSSVRDSSYNEQFF
CDR3nt: TGTGCCAGCAGTTCCGTTCGAGACAGCTCCTACAATGAGCAGTTCTTC
d_gene: .
abundance: .
v_gene: TRBV28
j_gene: TRBJ2-1

CDR3aa: CASSQDLGHNEKLFF
CDR3nt: TGCGCCAGCAGCCAAGATTTAGGACATAACGAAAAACTGTTTTTT
d_gene: .
abundance: .
v_gene: TRBV4-3
j_gene: TRBJ1-4

CDR3aa: CASSQEPGGLFTDTQYF
CDR3nt: TGTGCCAGCAGCCAAGAACCCGGGGGACTTTTCACAGATACGCAGTATTTT
d_gene: .
abundance: .
v_gene: TRBV4-2
j_gene: TRBJ2-3

CDR3aa: CASSREGEGSPLHF
CDR3nt: TGTGCCAGCAGCAGGGAGGGAGAGGGATCACCCCTCCACTTT
d_gene: .
abundance: .
v_gene: TRBV2
j_gene: TRBJ1-6

CDR3aa: CASSLQGYEQYF
CDR3nt: TGTGCCAGCAGTTTACAGGGCTACGAGCAGTACTTC
d_gene: .
abundance: .
v_gene: TRBV28
j_gene: TRBJ2-7

CDR3aa: CAWRVRVSDTQYF
CDR3nt: TGTGCCTGGAGAGTCAGGGTGTCAGATACGCAGTATTTT
d_gene: .
abundance: .
v_gene: TRBV30
j_gene: TRBJ2-3

CDR3aa: CSARVYEQYF
CDR3nt: TGCAGTGCTCGGGTGTACGAGCAGTACTTC
d_gene: .
abundance: .
v_gene: TRBV20-1
j_gene: TRBJ2-7

CDR3aa: CASSSTGTGKYEQYF
CDR3nt: TGTGCCAGCAGCTCAACTGGGACAGGGAAGTACGAGCAGTACTTC
d_gene: TRBD1
abundance: .
v_gene: TRBV7-9
j_gene: TRBJ2-7

CDR3aa: CASSLTTSTRDTEAFF
CDR3nt: TGTGCCAGCAGTTTAACAACCTCGACTAGGGACACTGAAGCTTTCTTT
d_gene: .
abundance: .
v_gene: TRBV27
j_gene: TRBJ1-1

CDR3aa: CARSSTGTGTGDSQYF
CDR3nt: TGTGCCAGAAGCTCTACCGGGACAGGAACGGGAGACAGTCAGTACTTC
d_gene: TRBD1
abundance: .
v_gene: TRBV5-3
j_gene: TRBJ2-4

CDR3aa: CASSPPGQGSYNEQFF
CDR3nt: TGTGCCAGCTCACCCCCAGGACAGGGGTCTTACAATGAGCAGTTCTTC
d_gene: TRBD1
abundance: few
v_gene: TRBV18
j_gene: TRBJ2-1

CDR3aa: CAWGGSPVATNEKLFF
CDR3nt: TGTGCCTGGGGGGGCTCTCCAGTAGCAACTAATGAAAAACTGTTTTTT
d_gene: .
abundance: .
v_gene: TRBV30
j_gene: TRBJ1-4

CDR3aa: CASSYSRGDHGYTF
CDR3nt: TGTGCCAGCAGTTACTCCAGGGGCGACCATGGCTACACCTTC
d_gene: .
abundance: .
v_gene: TRBV6-5
j_gene: TRBJ1-2

CDR3aa: CASSGTSGRPGNEQFF
CDR3nt: TGTGCCAGCAGCGGCACCTCTGGCAGACCGGGCAATGAGCAGTTCTTC
d_gene: .
abundance: .
v_gene: TRBV11-2
j_gene: TRBJ2-1

CDR3aa: CAISESISQVGGGTEAFF
CDR3nt: TGTGCCATCAGTGAGTCGATAAGTCAGGTCGGGGGAGGCACTGAAGCTTTCTTT
d_gene: .
abundance: .
v_gene: TRBV10-3
j_gene: TRBJ1-1

CDR3aa: CAIRGGTRGAGFNEQFF
CDR3nt: TGTGCCATCAGGGGGGGTACCCGGGGGGCCGGTTTCAATGAGCAGTTCTTC
d_gene: .
abundance: .
v_gene: TRBV10-3
j_gene: TRBJ2-1

CDR3aa: CASSFTGIRSEKLFF
CDR3nt: TGTGCCAGCAGCTTTACAGGGATCAGGAGTGAAAAACTGTTTTTT
d_gene: .
abundance: .
v_gene: TRBV5-4
j_gene: TRBJ1-4

CDR3aa: CASSPTGGGPFRTQYF
CDR3nt: TGTGCCAGCAGCCCGACGGGCGGGGGGCCCTTTCGGACGCAGTATTTT
d_gene: TRBD2
abundance: .
v_gene: TRBV11-2
j_gene: TRBJ2-3

CDR3aa: CASSALGQGSETQYF
CDR3nt: TGTGCCAGCAGCGCACTCGGACAGGGCTCGGAGACCCAGTACTTC
d_gene: TRBD1
abundance: .
v_gene: TRBV2
j_gene: TRBJ2-5

CDR3aa: CASSFNRGPGNTIYF
CDR3nt: TGTGCCAGCAGTTTTAACAGGGGGCCTGGAAACACCATATATTTT
d_gene: TRBD1
abundance: .
v_gene: TRBV28
j_gene: TRBJ1-3

CDR3aa: CAISVGQGDEQYF
CDR3nt: TGTGCCATCAGTGTCGGACAGGGGGACGAGCAGTACTTC
d_gene: TRBD1
abundance: .
v_gene: TRBV10-3
j_gene: TRBJ2-7

CDR3aa: CATSTYRVTDTQYF
CDR3nt: TGTGCCACCAGCACGTACAGGGTGACAGATACGCAGTATTTT
d_gene: .
abundance: .
v_gene: TRBV15
j_gene: TRBJ2-3

CDR3aa: CSGRLGGQSRAFF
CDR3nt: TGCAGCGGCCGCTTGGGGGGGCAAAGTCGAGCTTTCTTT
d_gene: .
abundance: .
v_gene: TRBV29-1
j_gene: TRBJ1-1

CDR3aa: CAITRGTGYGYTF
CDR3nt: TGTGCCATCACTCGCGGAACGGGCTATGGCTACACCTTC
d_gene: .
abundance: once
v_gene: TRBV10-3
j_gene: TRBJ1-2

CDR3aa: CAWSGQTGQPQHF
CDR3nt: TGTGCCTGGAGTGGGCAGACAGGTCAGCCCCAGCATTTT
d_gene: .
abundance: .
v_gene: TRBV30
j_gene: TRBJ1-5

CDR3aa: CASSSPVTGVNEQFF
CDR3nt: TGCGCCAGCAGTTCCCCCGTGACAGGGGTGAATGAGCAGTTCTTC
d_gene: TRBD1
abundance: .
v_gene: TRBV5-1
j_gene: TRBJ2-1

CDR3aa: CASSPVGGTGYGELFF
CDR3nt: TGTGCCAGCAGCCCCGTCGGGGGGACGGGTTACGGGGAGCTGTTTTTT
d_gene: TRBD2
abundance: few
v_gene: TRBV7-2
j_gene: TRBJ2-2

CDR3aa: CASNDRGNTIYF
CDR3nt: TGTGCCAGTAACGACAGAGGAAACACCATATATTTT
d_gene: .
abundance: .
v_gene: TRBV19
j_gene: TRBJ1-3